This passage covers 23 T cell receptor beta chains from one sample sequenced in a study of blood T cell repertoires in COVID-19. Clones were read by immunoSEQ multiplex PCR, and TCRdb kept only the in-frame ones, dropping some. In the table there are fewer than 250,000 clones, 82% of which are singletons. The sequencing input was peripheral blood. The receptors derive from a woman in her sixties with COVID-19, enrolled during active disease.

This chain joins TRBV10-3 and TRBJ2-3; 7 nucleotides line up with TRBD1. Per the germline V gene, CDR1 is ENHRY and CDR2 is SYGVKD. Unmatched junction bases numbered 5, after V lost 6 bases and J lost 2 bases. The CDR3 length is 14 residues. As DNA, the CDR3 is TGTGCCATCAGCCCCGGACAGGTCACAGATACGCAGTATTTT. It specifies CAISPGQVTDTQYF.

V gene TRBV5-1 combines with J gene TRBJ1-2; 9 positions agree with TRBD1. In germline, CDR1 is SGHRS, CDR2 YFSETQ. J was trimmed by 4 bases and V by 4 bases; bases with no gene match: 8. This CDR3 region has 15 residues. The CDR3 sequence is CASSPNRGQAYGYTF. CDR3 in DNA: TGCGCCAGCAGCCCGAACAGGGGGCAGGCCTATGGCTACACCTTC. Drawing the rest from reference TRBV5-1 and TRBJ1-2, the complete variable domain is KAGVTQTPRYLIKTRGQQVTLSCSPISGHRSVSWYQQTPGQGLQFLFEYFSETQRNKGNFPGRFSGRQFSNSRSEMNVSTLELGDSALYLCASSPNRGQAYGYTFGSGTRLTVV.

The chain couples TRBV6-2 or TRBV6-3 to TRBJ2-2; no definite D call. CDR3 length equals 14 residues. With 0 bases removed from V and 5 bases from J, the gap between germline ends came to 7 bases. Germline loops: CDR1 MNHEY, CDR2 SVGEGT. CDR3 DNA: TGTGCCAGCAGTTACTCAGGAGTTACCGGGGAGCTGTTTTTT. Translation gives CASSYSGVTGELFF.

The V gene is TRBV6-5, the J gene TRBJ2-7; the D is unclear. This CDR3 contains 11 residues. The germline CDR1 and CDR2 sequences are MNHEY and SVGAGI. Trimming shortened V by 5 bases and J by 7 bases, and 9 bases separated the two germline ends. Written as DNA, the CDR3 is TGTGCCAGCAGTCCCCTTAGAGAGCAGTACTTC. It is translated as CASSPLREQYF.

The chain couples TRBV10-2 to TRBJ1-5; 7 nucleotides line up with TRBD1. With V trimmed by 6 bases and J by 7 bases, 6 bases remained unmatched. Germline V gives CDR1 WSHSY, CDR2 SAAADI. This CDR3 spans 13 amino acids. The CDR3 bases are TGCGCCAGCAGGGAAGACAGGGACCAGCCCCAGCATTTT. Translation: CASREDRDQPQHF.

The rearrangement links TRBV7-6 to TRBJ1-6, with no clear D. Germline V lookup: CDR1 SGHVS, CDR2 FNYEAQ. Deletions cut 5 bases from V and 11 bases from J, with 13 bases between. There are 13 residues in the CDR3. CDR3 amino acids: CASSINSLAPLHF. DNA of the CDR3: TGTGCCAGCAGCATAAACAGCCTCGCACCCCTCCACTTT.

The chain uses TRBV6-6 and TRBJ2-7, with D perhaps matching TRBD1 (5 bases). CDR3 length: 15 residues. V was shortened by 2 bases and J by 2 bases, with 13 bases between the two germline ends. Germline-derived CDR1 and CDR2 are MNHNY and SVGAGI (reference sequence). The CDR3 nucleotides are TGTGCCAGCAGTTACCGGGCAGGGTATGCCTACGAGCAGTACGTC. Protein product: CASSYRAGYAYEQYV.

This clone was counted a single time. The chain joins TRBV7-9 to TRBJ2-3, with 8 bases fitting TRBD2. V dropped 1 base and J dropped 0; count of bases not matched to a gene: 6. Looked up from germline, CDR1 is SEHNR and CDR2 is FQNEAQ (reference sequence). The CDR3 is 17 residues long. CDR3 in DNA: TGTGCCAGCAGCTTAGATCGGGGGGGCCCCAGCACAGATACGCAGTATTTT. Translating it yields CASSLDRGGPSTDTQYF.

The CDR3 protein is CASSLRANEKLFF. The DNA for the CDR3 is TGTGCCAGCAGTTTACGTGCGAATGAAAAACTGTTTTTT. The chain is built from TRBV28 and TRBJ1-4; D gene uncertain. The CDR3 has 13 amino acids. The germline V and J ends were trimmed by 2 bases and 5 bases, with 6 bases remaining between them. Per the germline V gene, CDR1 is MDHEN and CDR2 is SYDVKM.

The DNA of the CDR3 is TGTGCCAGCAGCTCAATGGTAGGGGGCAACAATGAGCAGTTCTTC. Encoded protein: CASSSMVGGNNEQFF. This chain joins TRBV9 and TRBJ2-1, with 7 bases that match TRBD1. The V gene's germline CDR1 is SGDLS and CDR2 YYNGEE. The V and J ends lost 4 bases and 5 bases, in that order; junction bases with no gene match: 9. This CDR3 comprises 15 residues.

This clone was recorded only once. The chain joins TRBV6-6 to TRBJ1-5; 9 bases agree with TRBD1. The germline V gene encodes CDR1 MNHNY and CDR2 SVGAGI (reference sequence). Trimming took 6 bases from V and 4 from J; bases not matched to a gene: 10. The CDR3 runs to 16 residues. CDR3 protein: CASSLMPGQGNQPQHF. The CDR3 DNA sequence: TGTGCCAGCAGCCTCATGCCGGGACAGGGTAATCAGCCCCAGCATTTT.

The gene calls are TRBV18 and TRBJ1-4; 8 nucleotides align to TRBD1. The length of the CDR3 is 17 residues. The germline V gene encodes CDR1 KGHSH and CDR2 LQKENI. V lost 1 base to trimming and J lost 4 bases; unmatched junction nucleotides: 8. The CDR3 region has the DNA TGTGCCAGCTCACCACGGTCGGACAGGGAAGATAATGAAAAACTGTTTTTT. Protein sequence: CASSPRSDREDNEKLFF.

This chain connects TRBV29-1 to TRBJ1-5; the D is unclear. Per the germline V gene, CDR1 is SQVTM and CDR2 is ANQGSEA. This CDR3 has 12 residues. Deletions cut 4 bases from V and 6 bases from J, with 10 bases between. CDR3 region: CSVGRVGQPQHF. The CDR3 DNA is TGCAGCGTTGGGAGGGTTGGTCAGCCCCAGCATTTT.

The rearrangement joins TRBV7-6 to TRBJ2-2, with 7 bases matching TRBD2. The CDR3 length is 16 residues. CDR1 and CDR2 (germline): SGHVS, FNYEAQ. The trim removed 1 base at V and 4 bases at J, leaving 6 bases unmatched. The CDR3 sequence is CASSLGPSGATGELFF. The CDR3 DNA reads TGTGCCAGCAGCTTAGGGCCTAGCGGCGCCACCGGGGAGCTGTTTTTT.

V gene TRBV6-5 combines with J gene TRBJ2-1; 8 bases map to TRBD1. V was clipped by 5 bases and J by 5 bases; unmatched bases: 5. Germline V CDR1 and CDR2: MNHEY, SVGAGI. CDR3 length: 14 residues. CDR3 protein: CASSPRTGNNEQFF. In nucleotides, the CDR3 is TGTGCCAGCAGTCCGAGGACAGGGAACAATGAGCAGTTCTTC.

The chain is built from TRBV5-4 and TRBJ2-1, with TRBD1 identical over 7 bases. Germline V CDR1 and CDR2: SGHNT, YYREEE (reference sequence). V lost 1 base, J lost 5 bases, and 6 bases stayed unmatched. This CDR3 region has 15 residues. DNA of the CDR3: TGTGCCAGCAGCTTGCCAAGACAGGGCCACAATGAGCAGTTCTTC. The encoded protein is CASSLPRQGHNEQFF.

This chain connects TRBV24-1 to TRBJ2-2; 9 bases are a match to TRBD1. The CDR3 contains 16 residues. Germline loops: CDR1 KGHDR, CDR2 SFDVKD. Unmatched junction bases numbered 4, after V lost 1 base and J lost 5 bases. This CDR3 is CATSDFGTGRTGELFF. The CDR3 nucleotides are TGTGCCACCAGTGATTTTGGGACAGGGAGAACCGGGGAGCTGTTTTTT.

There are a few counts of this clone. V usage is TRBV6-5 and J usage is TRBJ2-5; 12 nucleotides match TRBD1. This CDR3 is 15 amino acids long. CDR1 is MNHEY and CDR2 is SVGAGI in the germline V gene. V lost 6 bases, J lost 4 bases, and 6 bases stayed unmatched. The DNA of the CDR3 is TGTGCCAGCAGGGGACAGGGGGCTTATAGAGAGACCCAGTACTTC. Protein product: CASRGQGAYRETQYF.

The chain employs TRBV6-6 and TRBJ1-1; TRBD1 aligns across 10 bases. Germline loops: CDR1 MNHNY, CDR2 SVGAGI (reference sequence). Unmatched junction bases numbered 8, after V lost 7 bases and J lost 3 bases. CDR3 length equals 15 residues. The DNA of the CDR3 is TGTGCCAGCATTATTCGGACAGGGGGTGACACTGAAGCTTTCTTT. Translation gives CASIIRTGGDTEAFF.

V gene TRBV24-1 combines with J gene TRBJ2-3; 11 bases are a match to TRBD2. V lost 4 bases, J lost 2 bases, and 4 bases stayed unmatched. The V gene's germline CDR1 is KGHDR and CDR2 SFDVKD. The CDR3 contains 16 residues. The DNA of the CDR3 is TGTGCCACCAGTGAGGGACTAGCGGCACACACAGATACGCAGTATTTT. Translation gives CATSEGLAAHTDTQYF.

In this sample, this clone turned up once. This rearrangement joins TRBV21-1 to TRBJ2-5; the D call TRBD2 from the table was never checked on the DNA. TRBV21-1 is shown as a pseudogene. CDR3 length equals 14 residues. The CDR3 is CASSKKREIETQYF. CDR3 in DNA: TGTGCCAGCAGCAAGAAGAGGGAAATAGAGACCCAGTACTTC.

This chain joins TRBV28 and TRBJ1-4; the D gene is possibly TRBD1 (5 bases). The CDR3 loop spans 16 amino acids. Germline CDR1 reads MDHEN; CDR2 reads SYDVKM. With 5 bases removed from V and 2 bases from J, the gap between germline ends came to 15 bases. CDR3 sequence (DNA): TGTGCCAGCAGTCCCCTATCAGGGAGGACTAATGAAAAACTGTTTTTT. Residues: CASSPLSGRTNEKLFF.

The chain recombines TRBV4-2 with TRBJ2-1; 8 bases are shared with TRBD2. Unmatched junction bases numbered 9, after V lost 0 bases and J lost 8 bases. The CDR3 loop spans 16 amino acids. Germline assignment: CDR1 LGHNA and CDR2 YNFKEQ. CDR3 bases: TGTGCCAGCAGCCAAGATGGCGGGGGGCAATCCTATGAGCAGTTCTTC. It encodes CASSQDGGGQSYEQFF.